The 10 T cell receptor beta chains given below trace back to one sample, sequenced in a study of blood T cell repertoires in COVID-19. This table comes from immunoSEQ multiplex PCR, and its TCRdb copy is limited to in-frame clones, with some not included. The table lists a few hundred thousand clones, 85% to 90% of them singletons. The sample was PBMCs or T cells enriched from blood (not recorded which). Receptor source: a woman younger than 35 who had recovered from COVID-19.

The chain joins TRBV19 to TRBJ1-2; D might be TRBD1 (6 bases). The CDR3 totals 17 residues. Germline V gene lookup returns CDR1 LNHDA and CDR2 SQIVND (reference sequence). The ends were cut back, 4 bases at V and 4 bases at J, with 22 bases in the middle. Here the CDR3 reads CASSTTTRGTPIYGYTF. The CDR3 DNA sequence: TGTGCCAGTAGTACGACAACCAGGGGAACCCCCATCTATGGCTACACCTTC.

The J gene is TRBJ2-7, the V gene TRBV11-3; 7 bases agree with TRBD1. This CDR3 is 13 amino acids long. CDR1 is SGHNT and CDR2 is YENEEA in the germline V gene. V shed 5 bases and J 6 bases; nucleotides not matched to a gene: 7. CDR3 region: CASSPSTGVEQYF. As DNA, the CDR3 is TGTGCCAGCAGCCCATCTACAGGGGTCGAGCAGTACTTC. Full variable domain (remainder filled in from reference TRBV11-3 and TRBJ2-7): EAGVVQSPRYKIIEKKQPVAFWCNPISGHNTLYWYLQNLGQGPELLIRYENEEAVDDSQLPKDRFSAERLKGVDSTLKIQPAELGDSAVYLCASSPSTGVEQYFGPGTRLTVT.

This chain connects TRBV24-1 to TRBJ1-6; 7 bases align to TRBD1. V lost 7 bases to trimming and J lost 7 bases; unmatched junction nucleotides: 12. The CDR3 runs to 16 residues. Germline CDR1 KGHDR, CDR2 SFDVKD. The CDR3 reads CATRLRQGGYNSPLHF. The CDR3 region has the DNA TGTGCCACCAGACTTCGACAGGGCGGGTACAATTCACCCCTCCACTTT.

This clone appeared once. V is TRBV3-1 (or the pseudogene TRBV3-2) and J is TRBJ2-7; 14 bases agree with TRBD2. The trim removed 5 bases at V and 4 bases at J, leaving 4 bases unmatched. The CDR3 length is 15 residues. Per the germline V gene, CDR1 is LGHDT and CDR2 is YNNKEL (reference sequence). CDR3 loop: CASSSTSGGEYEQYF. The CDR3 nucleotides read TGTGCCAGCAGCTCGACTAGCGGGGGGGAGTACGAGCAGTACTTC.

This sequence joins TRBV7-3 and TRBJ2-1; 7 bases are a match to TRBD2. The germline CDR1 and CDR2 sequences are SGHTA and FQGTGA. CDR3 length: 14 amino acids. V dropped 2 bases and J dropped 4; count of bases not matched to a gene: 2. The CDR3 DNA sequence: TGTGCCAGCAGCTTAGCGGGGGTATACAATGAGCAGTTCTTC. As protein: CASSLAGVYNEQFF.

The rearrangement links TRBV7-3 to TRBJ2-5, with D hard to call. The germline V gene encodes CDR1 SGHTA and CDR2 FQGTGA. The CDR3 runs 13 residues. The V and J ends lost 2 bases and 2 bases respectively, with 6 bases between them. This CDR3 reads CASSLSRQETQYF. CDR3 nucleotides: TGTGCCAGCAGCTTATCGCGACAAGAGACCCAGTACTTC.

The chain joins TRBV9 to TRBJ2-1; 10 positions match TRBD1. Germline V CDR1 and CDR2: SGDLS, YYNGEE. The CDR3 has 17 amino acids. J gave up 10 bases and V 0 bases, and 13 bases lay outside the gene matches. CDR3: CASSVGRDRGFVGEQFF. The CDR3 coding sequence is TGTGCCAGCAGCGTAGGGAGGGACAGGGGCTTTGTCGGGGAGCAGTTCTTC. The full variable domain, rest sourced from reference TRBV9 and TRBJ2-1, is DSGVTQTPKHLITATGQRVTLRCSPRSGDLSVYWYQQSLDQGLQFLIQYYNGEERAKGNILERFSAQQFPDLHSELNLSSLELGDSALYFCASSVGRDRGFVGEQFFGPGTRLTVL.

V usage is TRBV5-8 and J usage is TRBJ2-2; TRBD1 might be the D (6 bases). Germline V gives CDR1 SGHTS, CDR2 YDEGEE. The CDR3 extends over 15 amino acids. Trimming removed 0 bases at V and 5 bases at J, with 11 bases between. The CDR3 region has the DNA TGTGCCAGCAGCTTGGTTTCAGGGGAAACCGGGGAGCTGTTTTTT. Translation: CASSLVSGETGELFF.

This rearrangement joins TRBV9 to TRBJ2-1; 9 bases align to TRBD2. Per the germline V gene, CDR1 is SGDLS and CDR2 is YYNGEE. V dropped 6 bases and J dropped 2; count of bases not matched to a gene: 3. The CDR3 consists of 14 residues. This CDR3 reads CASNPSGAYNEQFF. CDR3 nucleotides: TGTGCCAGCAACCCTAGCGGGGCCTACAATGAGCAGTTCTTC.

This rearrangement joins TRBV19 to TRBJ1-5; D unresolved. Germline assignment: CDR1 LNHDA and CDR2 SQIVND (reference sequence). The ends were cut back, 5 bases at V and 4 bases at J, with 6 bases in the middle. This CDR3 region has 12 residues. The CDR3: CASSSFNQPQHF. The CDR3 DNA reads TGTGCCAGTAGTTCCTTTAATCAGCCCCAGCATTTT. The complete variable domain, with remaining parts taken from reference TRBV19 and TRBJ1-5, reads DGGITQSPKYLFRKEGQNVTLSCEQNLNHDAMYWYRQDPGQGLRLIYYSQIVNDFQKGDIAEGYSVSREKKESFPLTVTSAQKNPTAFYLCASSSFNQPQHFGDGTRLSIL.